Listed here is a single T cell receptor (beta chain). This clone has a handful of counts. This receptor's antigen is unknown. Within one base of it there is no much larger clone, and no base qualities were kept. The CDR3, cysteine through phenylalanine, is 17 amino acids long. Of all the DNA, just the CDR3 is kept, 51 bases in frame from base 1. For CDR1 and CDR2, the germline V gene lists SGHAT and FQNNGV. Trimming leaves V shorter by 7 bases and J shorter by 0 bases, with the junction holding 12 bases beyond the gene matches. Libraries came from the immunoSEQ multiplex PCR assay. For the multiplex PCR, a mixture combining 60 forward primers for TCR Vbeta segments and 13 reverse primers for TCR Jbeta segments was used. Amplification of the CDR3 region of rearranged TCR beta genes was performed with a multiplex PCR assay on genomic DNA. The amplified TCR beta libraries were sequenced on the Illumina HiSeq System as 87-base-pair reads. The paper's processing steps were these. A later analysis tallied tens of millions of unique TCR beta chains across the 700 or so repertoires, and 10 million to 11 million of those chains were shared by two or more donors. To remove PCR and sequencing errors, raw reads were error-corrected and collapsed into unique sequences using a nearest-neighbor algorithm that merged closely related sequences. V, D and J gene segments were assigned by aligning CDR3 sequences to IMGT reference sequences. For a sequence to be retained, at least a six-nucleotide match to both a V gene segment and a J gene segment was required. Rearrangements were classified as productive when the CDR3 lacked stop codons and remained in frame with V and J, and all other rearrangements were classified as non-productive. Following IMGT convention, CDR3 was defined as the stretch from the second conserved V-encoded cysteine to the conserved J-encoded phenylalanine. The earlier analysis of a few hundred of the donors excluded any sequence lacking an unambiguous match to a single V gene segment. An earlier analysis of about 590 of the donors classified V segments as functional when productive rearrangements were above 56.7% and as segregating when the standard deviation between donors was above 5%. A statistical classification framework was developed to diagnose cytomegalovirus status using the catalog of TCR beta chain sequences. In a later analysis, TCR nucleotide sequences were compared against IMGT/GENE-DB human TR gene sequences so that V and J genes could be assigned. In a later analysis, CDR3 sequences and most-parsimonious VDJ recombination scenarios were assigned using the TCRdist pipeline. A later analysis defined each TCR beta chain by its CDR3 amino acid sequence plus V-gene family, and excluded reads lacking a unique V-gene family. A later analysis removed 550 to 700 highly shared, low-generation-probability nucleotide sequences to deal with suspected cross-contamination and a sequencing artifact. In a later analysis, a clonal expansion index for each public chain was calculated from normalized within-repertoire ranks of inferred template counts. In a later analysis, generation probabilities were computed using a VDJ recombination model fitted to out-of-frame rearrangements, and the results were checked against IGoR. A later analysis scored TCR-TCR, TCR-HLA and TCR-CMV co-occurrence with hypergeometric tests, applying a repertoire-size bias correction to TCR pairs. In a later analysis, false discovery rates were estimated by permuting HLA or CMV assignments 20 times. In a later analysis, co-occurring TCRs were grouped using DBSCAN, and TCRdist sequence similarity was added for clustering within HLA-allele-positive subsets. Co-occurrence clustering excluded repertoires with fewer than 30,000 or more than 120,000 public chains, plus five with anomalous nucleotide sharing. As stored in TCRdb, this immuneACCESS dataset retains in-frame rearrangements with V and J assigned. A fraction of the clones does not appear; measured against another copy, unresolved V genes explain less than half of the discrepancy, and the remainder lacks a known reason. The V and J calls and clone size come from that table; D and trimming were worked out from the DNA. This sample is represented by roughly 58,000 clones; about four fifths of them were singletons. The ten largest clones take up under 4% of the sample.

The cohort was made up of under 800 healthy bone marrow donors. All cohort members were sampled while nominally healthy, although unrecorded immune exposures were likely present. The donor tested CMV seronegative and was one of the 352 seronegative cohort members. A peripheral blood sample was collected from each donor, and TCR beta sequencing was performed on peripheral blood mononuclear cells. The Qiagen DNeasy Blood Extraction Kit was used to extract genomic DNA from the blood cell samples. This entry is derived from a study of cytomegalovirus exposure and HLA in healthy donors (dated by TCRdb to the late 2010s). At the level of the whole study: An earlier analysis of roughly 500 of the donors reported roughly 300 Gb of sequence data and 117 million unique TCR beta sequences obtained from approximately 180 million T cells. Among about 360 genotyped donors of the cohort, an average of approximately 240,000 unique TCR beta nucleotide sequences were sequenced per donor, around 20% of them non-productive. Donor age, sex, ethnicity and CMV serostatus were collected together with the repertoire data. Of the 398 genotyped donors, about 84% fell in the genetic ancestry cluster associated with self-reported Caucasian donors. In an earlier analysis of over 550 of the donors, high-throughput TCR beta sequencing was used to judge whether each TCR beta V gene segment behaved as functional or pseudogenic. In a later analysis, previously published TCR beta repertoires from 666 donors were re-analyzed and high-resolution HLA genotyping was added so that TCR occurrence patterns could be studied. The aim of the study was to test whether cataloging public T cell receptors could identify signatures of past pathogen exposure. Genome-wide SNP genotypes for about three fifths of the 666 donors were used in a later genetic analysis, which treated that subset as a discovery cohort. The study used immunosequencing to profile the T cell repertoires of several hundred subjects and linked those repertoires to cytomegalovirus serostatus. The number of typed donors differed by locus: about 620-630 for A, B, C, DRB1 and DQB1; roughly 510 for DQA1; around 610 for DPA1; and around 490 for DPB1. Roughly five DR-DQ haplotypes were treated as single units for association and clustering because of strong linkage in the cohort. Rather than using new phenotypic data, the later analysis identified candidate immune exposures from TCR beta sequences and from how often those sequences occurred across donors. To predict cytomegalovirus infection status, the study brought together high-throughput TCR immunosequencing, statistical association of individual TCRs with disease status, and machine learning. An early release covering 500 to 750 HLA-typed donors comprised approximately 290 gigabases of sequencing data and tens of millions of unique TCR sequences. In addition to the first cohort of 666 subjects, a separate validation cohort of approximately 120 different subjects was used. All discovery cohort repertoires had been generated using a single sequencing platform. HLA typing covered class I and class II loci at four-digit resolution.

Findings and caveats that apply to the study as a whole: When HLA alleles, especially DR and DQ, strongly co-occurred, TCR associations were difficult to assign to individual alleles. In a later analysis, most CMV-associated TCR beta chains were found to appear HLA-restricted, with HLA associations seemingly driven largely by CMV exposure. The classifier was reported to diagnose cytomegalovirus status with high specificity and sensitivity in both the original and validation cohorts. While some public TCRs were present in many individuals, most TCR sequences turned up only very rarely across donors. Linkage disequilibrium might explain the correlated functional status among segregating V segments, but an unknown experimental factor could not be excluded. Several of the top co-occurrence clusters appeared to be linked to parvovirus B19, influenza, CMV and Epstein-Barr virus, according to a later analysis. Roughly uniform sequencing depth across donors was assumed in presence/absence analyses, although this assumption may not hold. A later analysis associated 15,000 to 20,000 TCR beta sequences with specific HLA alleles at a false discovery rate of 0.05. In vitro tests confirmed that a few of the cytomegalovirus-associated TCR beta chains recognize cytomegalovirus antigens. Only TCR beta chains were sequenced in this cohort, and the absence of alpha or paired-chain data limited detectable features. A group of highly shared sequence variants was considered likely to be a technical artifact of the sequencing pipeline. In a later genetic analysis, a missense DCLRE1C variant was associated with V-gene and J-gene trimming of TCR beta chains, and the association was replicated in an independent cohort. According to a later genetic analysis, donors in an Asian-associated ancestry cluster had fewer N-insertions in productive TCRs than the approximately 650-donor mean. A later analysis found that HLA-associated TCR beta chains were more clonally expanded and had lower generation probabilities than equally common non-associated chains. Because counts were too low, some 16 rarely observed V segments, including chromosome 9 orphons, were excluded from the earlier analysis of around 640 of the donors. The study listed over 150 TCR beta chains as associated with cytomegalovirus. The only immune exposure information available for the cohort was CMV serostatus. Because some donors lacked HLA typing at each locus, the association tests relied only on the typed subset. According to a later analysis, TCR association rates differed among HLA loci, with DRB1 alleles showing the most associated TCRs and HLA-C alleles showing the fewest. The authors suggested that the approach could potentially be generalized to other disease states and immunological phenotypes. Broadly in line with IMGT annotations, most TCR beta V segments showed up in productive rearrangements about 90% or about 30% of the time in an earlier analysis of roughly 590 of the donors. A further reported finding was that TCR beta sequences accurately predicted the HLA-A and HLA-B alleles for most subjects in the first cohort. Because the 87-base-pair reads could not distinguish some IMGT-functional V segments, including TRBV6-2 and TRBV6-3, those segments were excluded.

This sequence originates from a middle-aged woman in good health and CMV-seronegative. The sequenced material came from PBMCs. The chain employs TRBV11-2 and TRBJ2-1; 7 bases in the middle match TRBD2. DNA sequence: TGTGCCAGCACCCTGAGTCGCGGGGGAAGCTCCTACAATGAGCAGTTCTTC. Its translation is CASTLSRGGSSYNEQFF. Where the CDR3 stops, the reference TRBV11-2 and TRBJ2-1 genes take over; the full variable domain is EAGVAQSPRYKIIEKRQSVAFWCNPISGHATLYWYQQILGQGPKLLIQFQNNGVVDDSQLPKDRFSAERLKGVDSTLKIQPAKLEDSAVYLCASTLSRGGSSYNEQFFGPGTRLTVL.